Given below is one T cell receptor beta chain in context. The antigen is undetermined. The assay was immunoSEQ multiplex PCR, and TCRdb's table has in-frame clones only and misses some. The table includes about 2.3 million clones, around 90% detected once. Germline V lookup: CDR1 LNHDA, CDR2 SQIVND (reference sequence). CDR3 length: 16 amino acids. V lost 5 bases and J lost 3; bases outside the gene matches: 9. These data originate in a study of shared clonotypes between healthy human individuals. Study outcomes and limitations: Incompleteness in sorted-subset sequencing, despite large depth, was shown by rarefaction. Only blood underwent sampling, and tissue repertoires likely differ.

Material: naive CD4+ T cells from PBMCs. The subset is: CD45RA+ positively selected. The clonotype was recovered from a man aged 18 to 30 in good health. Some clones in this sample may be carry-over from other donors' samples. The chain carries TRBV19 and TRBJ2-1; TRBD2 matches 8 bases. The chain's CDR3 is CASSDSGTRIYNEQFF. The CDR3, as DNA: TGTGCCAGTAGTGACTCCGGGACTAGGATCTACAATGAGCAGTTCTTC.